What follows is one TCR beta chain and its context. The antigen is undetermined. This sample was included in a study of blood T cells in healthy people across ages. General study results and limits: Nothing was known about donor CMV status, and this possibly confounded expanded clonotype changes.

Primed by a sample-barcoded 5' primer and a J-beta primer mix, a second PCR proceeded for roughly 7 to 11 cycles. Each CDR3 protein gets one entry after TCRdb re-called the 5' RACE reads with MiXCR. The repertoire holds 1,800,000 or so distinct CDR3 sequences, approximately 40% seen once, with under 30% in the top ten. The V end was cut by 4 bases, the J end by 6 bases, with 7 bases between. Germline V lookup: CDR1 SEHNR, CDR2 FQNEAQ (reference sequence). This CDR3 comprises 12 residues. This TCR was sampled from a human donor in good health. V usage is TRBV7-9 and J usage is TRBJ1-3; D not certain. Sample: blood. CDR3 bases: TGTGCCAGCAGCTCCCACGAAAACACCATATATTTT. Its protein is CASSSHENTIYF.